The 5 T cell receptor beta chains below all came from one sample that was sequenced in a study of blood T cell repertoires in COVID-19. Some clones are missing from TCRdb's copy, which holds only in-frame ones; the method was immunoSEQ multiplex PCR. The sample has 350,000 or so clones, about four fifths seen once. Sequenced sample: peripheral blood. All receptors derive from a man aged 25 to 45 with active or convalescent COVID-19.

The chain combines TRBV20-1 with TRBJ2-3; no definite D call. Germline V gives CDR1 DFQATT, CDR2 SNEGSKA (reference sequence). The ends were cut back, 7 bases at V and 0 bases at J, with 8 bases in the middle. The CDR3 runs to 12 residues. DNA of the CDR3: TGCAGTGGTAGTCTAAGCACAGATACGCAGTATTTT. Amino acid sequence: CSGSLSTDTQYF.

CDR3 bases: TGTGCCAGCACCCCGGGACAGGGGAACACTGAAGCTTTCTTT. Protein sequence: CASTPGQGNTEAFF. The J gene is TRBJ1-1, the V gene TRBV11-2, with 9 bases aligning to TRBD1. Germline CDR1 SGHAT, CDR2 FQNNGV. The CDR3 length is 14 residues. V shed 7 bases and J 1 base; nucleotides not matched to a gene: 4.

The gene calls are TRBV2 and TRBJ1-6; D ambiguous. Germline V gene data show CDR1 as SNHLY and CDR2 as FYNNEI. Trimming removed 5 bases from V and 0 bases from J, with 8 bases in between. CDR3 size: 15 residues. CDR3 sequence reads: CASSNRVSYNSPLHF. The CDR3 region has the DNA TGTGCCAGCAGTAACAGAGTCTCCTATAATTCACCCCTCCACTTT.

The rearrangement links TRBV6-5 to TRBJ2-5; 8 positions match TRBD2. Germline lookup yields CDR1 MNHEY and CDR2 SVGAGI. Trimming removed 2 bases from V and 5 bases from J; junction bases left unmatched: 7. This CDR3 contains 15 residues. CDR3 amino acids: CASSYPGLGGETQYF. The CDR3 nucleotides read TGTGCCAGCAGTTACCCGGGACTAGGGGGGGAGACCCAGTACTTC.

This chain connects TRBV6-2 or TRBV6-3 to TRBJ1-4; weak D call: TRBD1 (5 bases). Trimming shortened V by 3 bases and J by 7 bases, and 12 bases separated the two germline ends. Germline loops: CDR1 MNHEY, CDR2 SVGEGT. There are 14 residues in the CDR3. CDR3 sequence reads: CASSYNGGGEKLFF. The CDR3 nucleotides are TGTGCCAGCAGTTATAACGGGGGTGGTGAAAAACTGTTTTTT.